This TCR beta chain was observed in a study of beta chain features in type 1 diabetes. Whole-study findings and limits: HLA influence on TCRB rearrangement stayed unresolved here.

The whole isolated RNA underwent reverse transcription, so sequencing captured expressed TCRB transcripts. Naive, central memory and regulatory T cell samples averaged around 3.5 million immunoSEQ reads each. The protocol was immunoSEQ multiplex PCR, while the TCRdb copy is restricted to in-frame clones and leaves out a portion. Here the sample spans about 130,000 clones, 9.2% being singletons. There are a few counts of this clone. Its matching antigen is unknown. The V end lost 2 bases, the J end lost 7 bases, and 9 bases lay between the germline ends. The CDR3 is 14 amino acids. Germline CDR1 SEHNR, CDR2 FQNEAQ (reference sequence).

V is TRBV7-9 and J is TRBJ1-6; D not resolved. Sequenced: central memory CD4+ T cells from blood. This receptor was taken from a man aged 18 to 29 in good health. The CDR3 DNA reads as TGTGCCAGCAGCTTATCCAGAAACAATTCACCCCTCCACTTT. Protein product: CASSLSRNNSPLHF.